The TCR beta chain under discussion was sequenced for a study of regulatory T cells in long-lasting Graves disease. Study-wide findings and caveats: Compared with new cases, persistent Graves' patients showed reduced TCR diversity.

This clonotype has ten or more counts. What it recognizes is unknown. Time point reported: newly diagnosed GD, antithyroid drugs for less than 3 months. Following extraction of RNA from PBMCs, that RNA was used to make the TCR library. The CDR3 consists of 13 residues. Germline CDR1 is GTSNPN and CDR2 is SVGIG (reference sequence). V dropped 0 bases and J dropped 6 bases, with 10 bases sitting between them. Arm-PCR of CDR3 regions and iRepertoire HTBI primers were the basis on which TCR beta libraries were built. Each CDR3 protein is one row after TCRdb ran MiXCR on the multiplex PCR reads. Found here are about 610,000 distinct CDR3 sequences, roughly 16% of them singletons; the top ten hold 9.5% to 15%. The sample was also reused in another study, on T cells in Graves' hyperthyroidism and ophthalmopathy.

This material consisted of peripheral blood mononuclear cells (PBMCs), taken at new diagnosis, from a patient treated with antithyroid drugs. This receptor was identified in a man between 18 and 29 years old with Graves disease. The chain employs TRBV30 and TRBJ2-3; D remains unclear. The CDR3 coding sequence is TGTGCCTGGAGTGTACTCGGCGGTGATACGCAGTATTTT. Protein: CAWSVLGGDTQYF.